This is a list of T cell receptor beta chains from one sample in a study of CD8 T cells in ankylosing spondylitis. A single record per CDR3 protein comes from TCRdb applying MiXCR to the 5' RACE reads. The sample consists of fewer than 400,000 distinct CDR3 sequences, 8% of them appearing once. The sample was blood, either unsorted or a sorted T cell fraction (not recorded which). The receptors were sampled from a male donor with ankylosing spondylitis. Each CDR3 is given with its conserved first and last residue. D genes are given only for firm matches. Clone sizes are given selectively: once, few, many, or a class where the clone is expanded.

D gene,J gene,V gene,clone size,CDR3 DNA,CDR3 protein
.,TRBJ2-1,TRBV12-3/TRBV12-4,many,TGTGCCAGCAGTTTAGTTTTGGCTGAGCAGTTCTTC,CASSLVLAEQFF
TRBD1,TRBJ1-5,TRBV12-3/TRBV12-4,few,TGTGCCAGCAGCACCGGGACAGGTAGCAATCAGCCCCAGCATTTT,CASSTGTGSNQPQHF
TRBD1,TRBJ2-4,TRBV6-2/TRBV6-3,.,TGTGCCAGCAGTTACCCCTTGACAGGGGGCTCATCATTGGCCAAAAACATTCAGTACTTC,CASSYPLTGGSSLAKNIQYF
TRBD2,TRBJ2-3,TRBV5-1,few,TGCGCCAGCAGCTTGCTGCTAGCGGGAGGAGGCACAGATACGCAGTATTTT,CASSLLLAGGGTDTQYF
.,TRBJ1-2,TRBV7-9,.,TGTGCCAGCAGTCGGGAACGGGCCTATGGCTACACCTTC,CASSRERAYGYTF
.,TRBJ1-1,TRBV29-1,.,TGCAGCGTTGAAAGTATGACGGACACTGAAGCTTTCTTT,CSVESMTDTEAFF
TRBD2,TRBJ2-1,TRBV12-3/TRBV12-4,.,TGTGCCAGCAGTTCGGGACTAGCGGAGCAGGACATCACCTACAATGAGCAGTTCTTC,CASSSGLAEQDITYNEQFF
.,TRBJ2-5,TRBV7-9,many,TGTGCCAGCAGTTCGGGTACCCCCGAGACCCAGTACTTC,CASSSGTPETQYF
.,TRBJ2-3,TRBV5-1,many,TGCGCCAGCAGCTTGGGCAGGGTTCCAGATACGCAGTATTTT,CASSLGRVPDTQYF
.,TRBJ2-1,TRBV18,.,TGTGCCAGCTCACCCCCTTACGTCAGCCAAGACAATGAGCAGTTCTTC,CASSPPYVSQDNEQFF
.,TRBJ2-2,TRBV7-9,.,TGTGCCAGCAGCACCACGACCGGGGAGCTGTTTTTT,CASSTTTGELFF
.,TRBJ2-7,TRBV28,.,TGTGCCAGCAGTTTTGCCGGACAGAAATACGAGCAGTACTTC,CASSFAGQKYEQYF
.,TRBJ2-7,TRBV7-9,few,TGTGCCAGCCTCCCGGCAGGGCCGATCTTCTACGAGCAGTACTTC,CASLPAGPIFYEQYF
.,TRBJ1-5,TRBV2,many,TGTGCCAGCAAAAGGAGTTCCAATCAGCCCCAGCATTTT,CASKRSSNQPQHF
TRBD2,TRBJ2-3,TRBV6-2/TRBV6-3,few,TGTGCCAGCCGGAGAGCGGGAGATTTGACAGATACGCAGTATTTT,CASRRAGDLTDTQYF
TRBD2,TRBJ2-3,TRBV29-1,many,TGCAGCGTTCTGGCTAGCGGGGTTACCACAGATACGCAGTATTTT,CSVLASGVTTDTQYF
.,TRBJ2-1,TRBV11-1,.,TGTGCCAGCAGCCCCTGGCGGTATACTGAGCAGTTCTTC,CASSPWRYTEQFF
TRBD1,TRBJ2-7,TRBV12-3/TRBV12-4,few,TGTGCCAGCAGTTTAGGGGGACAGGCCTACGAGCAGTACTTC,CASSLGGQAYEQYF
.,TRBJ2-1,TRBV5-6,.,TGTGCCAGCAGTAAGAGGGGTGAGCAGTTCTTC,CASSKRGEQFF
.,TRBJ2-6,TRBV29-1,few,TGCAGCGTTGAAGGGGACGGGGCCAACGTCCTGACTTTC,CSVEGDGANVLTF
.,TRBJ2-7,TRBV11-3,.,TGTGCCAGCAGCTCACTAGCCGCCGAGCAGTACTTC,CASSSLAAEQYF
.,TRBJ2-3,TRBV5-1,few,TGCGCCAGCAGCTCGGACCGGAGCACAGATACGCAGTATTTT,CASSSDRSTDTQYF
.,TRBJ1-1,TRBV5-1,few,TGCGCCAGCAAGGCAGGGGCGAACACTGAAGCTTTCTTT,CASKAGANTEAFF
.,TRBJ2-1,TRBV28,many,TGTGCCAGCAGTTTAGGAGGGTACTCCTACAATGAGCAGTTCTTC,CASSLGGYSYNEQFF
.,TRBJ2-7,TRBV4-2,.,TGTGCCAGCAGCCCGTTACGGACCGGACGCGAGCAGTACTTC,CASSPLRTGREQYF
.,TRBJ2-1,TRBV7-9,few,TGTGCCAGCAGCTTAGAAGGCGTGAATGAGCAGTTCTTC,CASSLEGVNEQFF
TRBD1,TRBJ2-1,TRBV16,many,TGTGCCAGCAGCCAATCAGGTGCAGGGGGCATGCAGTTCTTC,CASSQSGAGGMQFF
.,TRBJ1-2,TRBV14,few,TGTGCCAGCAGCCGAGTGGAACCTAGAGGGGGCTACACCTTC,CASSRVEPRGGYTF
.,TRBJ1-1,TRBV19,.,TGTGCCAGTAGTCCCCGGGGGGAAGACGTTACTGAAGCTTTCTTT,CASSPRGEDVTEAFF
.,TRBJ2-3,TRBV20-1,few,TGCAGTGCTAATAGCGGTGGCGATACGCAGTATTTT,CSANSGGDTQYF
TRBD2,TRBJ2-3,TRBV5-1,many,TGCGCCAGCAGCTTAGCGGGACCCACAGATACGCAGTATTTT,CASSLAGPTDTQYF
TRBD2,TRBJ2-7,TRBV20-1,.,TGCAGTGCGGGCCAGACTAGCGGGAGCCCCTACGAGCAGTACTTC,CSAGQTSGSPYEQYF
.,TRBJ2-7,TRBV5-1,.,TGCGCCAGCAGCTTGGGGTCTAGGACGATCTACGAGCAGTACTTC,CASSLGSRTIYEQYF
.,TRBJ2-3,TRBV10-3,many,TGTGCCATCAGTGACCTCGGACAGACTAGCACAGATACGCAGTATTTT,CAISDLGQTSTDTQYF
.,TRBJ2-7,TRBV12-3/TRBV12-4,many,TGTGCCAGCAGCTTTGGCCAGACCTACGAGCAGTACTTC,CASSFGQTYEQYF
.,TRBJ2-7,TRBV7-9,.,TGTGCCAGCAGCTTTACTACAGATTACGAGCAGTACTTC,CASSFTTDYEQYF
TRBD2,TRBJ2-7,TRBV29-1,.,TGCAGCGTTGCTCGGACTAGCGGGCTGTACTACGAGCAGTACTTC,CSVARTSGLYYEQYF
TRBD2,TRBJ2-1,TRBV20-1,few,TGCAGTGCTAGAGCCACTAGCGGGGGGTACAATGAGCAGTTCTTC,CSARATSGGYNEQFF
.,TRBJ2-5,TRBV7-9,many,TGTGCCAGCAGCTTACAAAAAGAGACCCAGTACTTC,CASSLQKETQYF
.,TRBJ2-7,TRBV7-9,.,TGTGCCAGCAGCTCCTCTGACACCGGCGAGCAGTACTTC,CASSSSDTGEQYF
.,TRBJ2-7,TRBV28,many,TGTGCCAGCAGTTTGAACAGGGTTTACGAGCAGTACTTC,CASSLNRVYEQYF
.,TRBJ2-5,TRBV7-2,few,TGTGCCAGCAGCTTAAGGTTAGGGCAGCGAGAAGAGACCCAGTACTTC,CASSLRLGQREETQYF
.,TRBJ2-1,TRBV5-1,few,TGCGCCAGCAGCTTGTACATAGACCAAGGCAATGAGCAGTTCTTC,CASSLYIDQGNEQFF
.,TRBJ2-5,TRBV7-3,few,TGTGCCAGCAGCCCCGGCGGGATTCAAGAGACCCAGTACTTC,CASSPGGIQETQYF
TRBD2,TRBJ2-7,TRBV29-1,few,TGCAGCGTCTTAGCGGGAGCCTACGAGCAGTACTTC,CSVLAGAYEQYF
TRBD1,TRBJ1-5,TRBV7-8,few,TGTGCCAGCAGCATGGACAGGAGCAATCAGCCCCAGCATTTT,CASSMDRSNQPQHF
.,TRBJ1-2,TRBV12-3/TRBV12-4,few,TGTGCCAGCAGTCCCCGTCGCCTGGACGGCTACACCTTC,CASSPRRLDGYTF
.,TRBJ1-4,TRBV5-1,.,TGCGCCAGCAGCCGCGAAGATCCAACTAATGAAAAACTGTTTTTT,CASSREDPTNEKLFF
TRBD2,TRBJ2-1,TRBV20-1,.,TGCAGTGCTAGTCGGCTAGCGGGAGATCTGGGCGATGAGCAGTTCTTC,CSASRLAGDLGDEQFF